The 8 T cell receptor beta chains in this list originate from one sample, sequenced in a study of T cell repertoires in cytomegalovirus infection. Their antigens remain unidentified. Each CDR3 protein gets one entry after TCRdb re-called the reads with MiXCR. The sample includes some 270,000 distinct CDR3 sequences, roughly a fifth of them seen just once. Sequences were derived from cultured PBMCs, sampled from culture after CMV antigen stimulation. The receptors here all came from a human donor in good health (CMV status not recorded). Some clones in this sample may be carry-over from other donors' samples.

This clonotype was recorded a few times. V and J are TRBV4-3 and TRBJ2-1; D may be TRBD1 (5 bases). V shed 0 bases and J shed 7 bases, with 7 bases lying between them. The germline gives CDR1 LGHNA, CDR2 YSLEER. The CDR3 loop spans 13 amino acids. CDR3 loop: CASSQDRQNEQFF. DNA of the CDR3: TGCGCCAGCAGCCAAGATCGACAGAATGAGCAGTTCTTC.

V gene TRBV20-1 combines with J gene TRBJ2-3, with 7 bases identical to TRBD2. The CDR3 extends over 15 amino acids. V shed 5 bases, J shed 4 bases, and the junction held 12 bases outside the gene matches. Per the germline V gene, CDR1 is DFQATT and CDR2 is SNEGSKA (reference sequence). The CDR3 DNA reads TGCAGTGCTTCAGGGAGGGGTGGTAGTTCAGATACGCAGTATTTT. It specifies CSASGRGGSSDTQYF.

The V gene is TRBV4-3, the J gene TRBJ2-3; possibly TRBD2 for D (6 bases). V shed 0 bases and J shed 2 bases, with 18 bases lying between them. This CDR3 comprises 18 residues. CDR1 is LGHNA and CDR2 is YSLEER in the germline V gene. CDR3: CASSQEFLGSGHTDTQYF. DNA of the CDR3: TGCGCCAGCAGCCAAGAATTTTTGGGTAGCGGACACACAGATACGCAGTATTTT.

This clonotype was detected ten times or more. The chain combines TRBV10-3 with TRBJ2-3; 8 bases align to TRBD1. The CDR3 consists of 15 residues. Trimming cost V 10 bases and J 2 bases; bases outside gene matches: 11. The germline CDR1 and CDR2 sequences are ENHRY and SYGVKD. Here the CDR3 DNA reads TGTGCCACCAGAGAGCAGGGGGCTCCCACAGATACGCAGTATTTT. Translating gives CATREQGAPTDTQYF.

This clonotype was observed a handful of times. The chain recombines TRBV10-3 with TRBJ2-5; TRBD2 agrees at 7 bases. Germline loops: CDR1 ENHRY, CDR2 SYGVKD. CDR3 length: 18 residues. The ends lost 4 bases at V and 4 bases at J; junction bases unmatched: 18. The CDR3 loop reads CAISAFSLADGMGETQYF. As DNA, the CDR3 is TGTGCCATCAGTGCCTTCTCCCTAGCGGATGGGATGGGAGAGACCCAGTACTTC.

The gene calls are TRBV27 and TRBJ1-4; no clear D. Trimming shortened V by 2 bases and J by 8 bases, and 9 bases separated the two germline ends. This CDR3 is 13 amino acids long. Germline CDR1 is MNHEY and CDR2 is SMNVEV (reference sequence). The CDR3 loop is CASSLKVREKLFF. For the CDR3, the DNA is TGTGCCAGCAGTTTAAAAGTCCGGGAAAAACTGTTTTTT.

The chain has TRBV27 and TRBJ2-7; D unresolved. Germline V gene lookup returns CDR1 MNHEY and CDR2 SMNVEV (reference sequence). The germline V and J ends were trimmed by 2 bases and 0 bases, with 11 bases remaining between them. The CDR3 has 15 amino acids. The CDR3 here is CASSLSGRSSYEQYF. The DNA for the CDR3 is TGTGCCAGCAGTTTAAGTGGACGGAGCTCCTACGAGCAGTACTTC.

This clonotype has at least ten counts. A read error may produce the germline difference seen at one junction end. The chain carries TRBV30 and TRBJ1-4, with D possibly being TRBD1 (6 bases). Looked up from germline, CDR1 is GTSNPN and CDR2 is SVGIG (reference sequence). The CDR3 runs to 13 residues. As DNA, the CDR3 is TGTGCTTGGACGGGGGCGCTTAATGAAAAACTGTTTTTT. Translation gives CAWTGALNEKLFF.